This record covers a single TCR beta chain. Its antigen is undetermined. The sample holds other DNA sequences that translate to the same CDR3. These data belong to a study of shared clonotypes between healthy human individuals. The study's findings and limits: Donor scarcity curtailed the genetic and exposure-history diversity represented herein. Sharing across a handful of donors was seen in 4% to 5.5% of naive CD4 clonotypes.

Memory CD4+ cells were the fraction left after CD45RA+ naive selection. The CDR3 length is 15 residues. V dropped 3 bases and J dropped 9; count of bases not matched to a gene: 4. Germline V gene sequence: CDR1 SEHNR, CDR2 FQNEAQ (reference sequence). Sequenced by immunoSEQ multiplex PCR; TCRdb stores in-frame clones only, minus some. The profile covers hundreds of thousands of clones, with 90% to 97% appearing a single time and less than 0.06% taken by the ten largest. The chain is built from TRBV7-9 and TRBJ2-1, with TRBD2 identical over 14 bases. This TCR was recovered from a woman in her thirties in good health. Input material: naive CD4+ T cells sorted from blood. Documented subset: CD45RA+ positively selected. This CDR3 reads CASSLGLAGVGEQFF. The DNA of the CDR3 is TGTGCCAGCAGCTTGGGACTAGCGGGAGTAGGTGAGCAGTTCTTC.